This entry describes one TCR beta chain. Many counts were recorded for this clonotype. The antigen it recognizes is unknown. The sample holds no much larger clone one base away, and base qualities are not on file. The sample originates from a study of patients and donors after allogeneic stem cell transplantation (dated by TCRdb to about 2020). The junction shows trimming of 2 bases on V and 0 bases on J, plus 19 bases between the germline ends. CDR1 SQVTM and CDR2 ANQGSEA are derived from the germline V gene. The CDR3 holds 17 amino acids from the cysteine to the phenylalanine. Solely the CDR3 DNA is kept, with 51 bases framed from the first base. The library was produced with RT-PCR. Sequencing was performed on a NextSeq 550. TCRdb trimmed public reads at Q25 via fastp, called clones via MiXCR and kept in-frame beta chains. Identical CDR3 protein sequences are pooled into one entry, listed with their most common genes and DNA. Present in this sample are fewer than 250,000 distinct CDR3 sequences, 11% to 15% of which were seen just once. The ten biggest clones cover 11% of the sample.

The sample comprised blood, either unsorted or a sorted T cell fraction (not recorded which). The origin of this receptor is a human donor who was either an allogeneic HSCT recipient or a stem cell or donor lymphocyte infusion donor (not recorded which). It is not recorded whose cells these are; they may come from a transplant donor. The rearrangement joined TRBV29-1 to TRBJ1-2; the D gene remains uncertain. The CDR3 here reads CSVESAVTPEANYGYTF. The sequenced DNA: TGCAGCGTTGAATCCGCCGTGACACCCGAGGCTAACTATGGCTACACCTTC.